The clone carrying this TCR beta chain was found many times. The sample belongs to a study of early T cells in non-severe SARS-CoV-2 infection. Looking at the study overall: Chains were not paired, and sequencing was done on bulk RNA from unsorted whole blood.

Germline V gene sequence: CDR1 SEHNR, CDR2 FQNEAQ (reference sequence). Trimming stripped 1 base from V and 7 bases from J, with 13 bases between. CDR3 length: 15 amino acids. TCRdb reprocessed the 5' RACE reads with MiXCR, giving one entry per CDR3 protein. The profile shows 35,000 to 45,000 distinct CDR3 sequences, approximately 6.1% of them singletons. The V gene is TRBV7-9, the J gene TRBJ2-2, with D perhaps assigned TRBD1 or TRBD2 (5 bases each). This clonotype was sampled from an adult who was a healthcare worker with PCR-confirmed SARS-CoV-2 infection or an uninfected control (not recorded which). What was sequenced was whole blood. DNA of the CDR3: TGTGCCAGCAGCTTAGGGGACCATGACGTCGGGGAGCTGTTTTTT. As protein: CASSLGDHDVGELFF.